This T cell receptor beta chain was captured in a study of identifying expanded T cells in peripheral blood. Clones were read by immunoSEQ multiplex PCR, and TCRdb kept only the in-frame ones, dropping some. The profile covers more than 85,000 clones, with 88% appearing a single time and 7.5% to 9.5% taken by the ten largest. This clone was observed a single time. The antigen remains unidentified. Study-wide results and limits: Over two and four weeks, about 15 and 18 clones changed, versus roughly 1.1 between replicates.

No infections or other immune events were documented during collection. The clonotype originates from a person aged 18 to 70 in good health. Sequencing was performed on blood.

CDR3 nucleotide sequence: TGTGCCAGCAGTTACTCAAGGACTGGGGCCAACGTCCTGACTTTC. Encoded protein: CASSYSRTGANVLTF. This sequence joins TRBV6-5 and TRBJ2-6; D call uncertain. The germline gives CDR1 MNHEY, CDR2 SVGAGI. The CDR3 has 15 amino acids. The germline V and J ends were trimmed by 0 bases and 2 bases, with 5 bases remaining between them.